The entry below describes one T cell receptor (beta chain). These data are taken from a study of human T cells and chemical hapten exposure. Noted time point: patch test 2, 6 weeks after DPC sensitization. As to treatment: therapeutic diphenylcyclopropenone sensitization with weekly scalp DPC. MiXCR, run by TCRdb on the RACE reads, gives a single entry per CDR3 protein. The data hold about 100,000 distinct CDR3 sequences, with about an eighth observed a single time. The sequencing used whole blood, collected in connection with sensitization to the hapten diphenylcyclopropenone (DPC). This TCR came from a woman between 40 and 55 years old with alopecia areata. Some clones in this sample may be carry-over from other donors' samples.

The CDR3, as DNA: TGTGCCAGCAGTTCACCCGGGGGGCGGACTGAAGCTTTCTTT. Translated: CASSSPGGRTEAFF. V usage is TRBV28 and J usage is TRBJ1-1; D is perhaps TRBD1 (6 bases). V was clipped by 4 bases and J by 5 bases, with 14 bases between them. The CDR3 is 14 amino acids. Germline CDR1 and CDR2: MDHEN and SYDVKM.